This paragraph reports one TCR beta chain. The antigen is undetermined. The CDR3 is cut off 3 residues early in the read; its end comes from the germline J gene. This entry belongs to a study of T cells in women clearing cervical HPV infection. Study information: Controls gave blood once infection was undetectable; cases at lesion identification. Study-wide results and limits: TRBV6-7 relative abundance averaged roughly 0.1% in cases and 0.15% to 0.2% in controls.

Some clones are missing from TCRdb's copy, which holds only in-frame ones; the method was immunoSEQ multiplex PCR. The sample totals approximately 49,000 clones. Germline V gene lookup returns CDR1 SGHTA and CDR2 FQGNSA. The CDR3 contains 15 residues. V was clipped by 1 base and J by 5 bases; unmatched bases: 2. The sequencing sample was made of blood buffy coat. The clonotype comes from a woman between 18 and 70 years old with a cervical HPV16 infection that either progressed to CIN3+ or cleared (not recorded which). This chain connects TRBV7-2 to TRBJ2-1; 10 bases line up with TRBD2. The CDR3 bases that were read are TGTGCCAGCAGCTTAGGGACTAGCGGTAACAATGAG. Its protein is CASSLGTSGNNE. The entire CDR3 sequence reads CASSLGTSGNNEQFF.